This T cell receptor (beta chain) was observed in a study of T cells after posttransplantation cyclophosphamide. Notes on the study in general: Donor-recipient repertoire similarity was low at 1-2 months, rising over year one. Recipient CMV seropositivity and CMV reactivation strongly tracked TRB clonality.

The CDR3 length is 16 residues. Germline V gene sequence: CDR1 KGHSH, CDR2 LQKENI. The V and J ends lost 3 bases and 0 bases, in that order; junction bases with no gene match: 5. Repertoires were generated with immunoSEQ multiplex PCR, while TCRdb's copy carries only in-frame clones and drops some. The sample records roughly 70,000 clones, 90% to 95% being singletons. This clone was found a few times. What it binds is unknown. Sequenced input: PBMCs. The rearrangement joins TRBV18 to TRBJ1-5; 7 bases line up with TRBD1. This sequence was found in a woman between 25 and 40 years old in good health and a related stem cell transplant donor. The CDR3 protein is CASSPDRAGSNQPQHF. CDR3 coding DNA: TGTGCCAGCTCACCTGACAGGGCTGGTAGCAATCAGCCCCAGCATTTT.